What follows are 22 T cell receptor beta chains derived from one specimen sequenced in a study of T-cell reconstitution after alpha-beta-depleted transplantation in children. Using unique molecular identifiers, the investigators prepared the TCRbeta library. TCRdb re-called the PCR reads through MiXCR, storing one row per CDR3 protein. Among about 310,000 distinct CDR3 sequences, about a quarter were seen once, and the ten largest hold over 9.5%. The sequences come from PBMCs, mostly from graft donor cells, collected 180 days after TCRalphabeta/CD19-depleted stem cell transplant. The receptors shown here come from a male patient between 10 and 17 years old who had a stem cell transplant for acute lymphoblastic leukemia, so the T cells may come from the graft donor.

The table lists this clonotype with a count of one. The chain employs TRBV7-8 and TRBJ2-7; D possibly matches TRBD1 or TRBD2 (5 bases each). V was shortened by 5 bases and J by 0 bases, with 11 bases between the two germline ends. The CDR3 loop spans 14 amino acids. Germline V gene sequence: CDR1 SGHVS, CDR2 FQNEAQ. This chain's CDR3 is CASSPGDGSYEQYF. For the CDR3, the DNA is TGTGCCAGCAGCCCCGGGGACGGCTCCTACGAGCAGTACTTC.

The gene calls are TRBV20-1 and TRBJ2-3; D is perhaps TRBD2 (6 bases). CDR1 and CDR2 (germline): DFQATT, SNEGSKA (reference sequence). CDR3 length equals 14 residues. The V gene lost 3 bases and the J gene lost 1 base, with 11 bases spanning the gap. CDR3 in amino acids: CSASVREGTDTQYF. Here the CDR3 DNA reads TGCAGTGCTAGTGTCAGGGAGGGCACAGATACGCAGTATTTT.

This clonotype was recorded only once. This chain links TRBV14 with TRBJ2-1, with D unresolved. Germline-derived CDR1 and CDR2 are SGHDN and FVKESK. V gave up 4 bases and J gave up 6 bases, with 10 bases separating them. CDR3 length: 13 amino acids. The CDR3 DNA reads TGTGCCAGCAGCCTATTTTCTATCAATGAGCAGTTCTTC. This gives the protein CASSLFSINEQFF.

J is TRBJ1-5 and V is TRBV27; maybe TRBD1 (5 bases). CDR1 is MNHEY, CDR2 SMNVEV, per germline (reference sequence). V lost 5 bases, J lost 3 bases, and 14 bases lay in between. This CDR3 comprises 15 residues. The CDR3 loop is CASSPGLPYNQPQHF. CDR3 coding DNA: TGTGCCAGCAGTCCGGGACTTCCATACAATCAGCCCCAGCATTTT.

The chain couples TRBV18 to TRBJ2-7; perhaps TRBD2 as D (5 bases). Trimming cost V 3 bases and J 6 bases, with 18 bases left between them. The CDR3 covers 15 residues. The germline CDR1 and CDR2 sequences are KGHSH and LQKENI. CDR3 sequence: CASSPLRGPSGEQYF. CDR3 nucleotide sequence: TGTGCCAGCTCACCGTTAAGAGGGCCCTCTGGCGAGCAGTACTTC.

The chain employs TRBV5-5 and TRBJ2-7; 7 bases line up with TRBD2. V shed 5 bases, J shed 5 bases, and the junction held 13 bases outside the gene matches. This CDR3 is 15 amino acids long. CDR1 and CDR2 (germline): SGHKS, YYEKEE (reference sequence). The CDR3 sequence: CASSRVGGPVHEQYF. The DNA for the CDR3 is TGTGCCAGCAGTCGCGTGGGAGGGCCCGTACACGAGCAGTACTTC.

The rearrangement links TRBV5-1 to TRBJ2-1; 8 bases are shared with TRBD2. The CDR3 has 15 residues. CDR1 is SGHRS and CDR2 is YFSETQ in the germline V gene. V dropped 0 bases and J dropped 7; count of bases not matched to a gene: 6. CDR3 region: CASSLALAGRNEQFF. As DNA, the CDR3 is TGCGCCAGCAGCTTGGCCTTAGCGGGAAGGAATGAGCAGTTCTTC.

The V call is TRBV11-2, the J call TRBJ2-7; TRBD2 matches at 11 bases. Losses at the gene ends were 4 bases for V and 6 bases for J; bases not matched to a gene: 5. CDR1 is SGHAT, CDR2 FQNNGV, per germline. There are 14 residues in the CDR3. CDR3 in DNA: TGTGCCAGCAGCTCGGGACTAGCGGCCCTCGAGCAGTACTTC. It codes for CASSSGLAALEQYF.

The CDR3 protein is CASSHPLTGNTEAFF. The CDR3 bases are TGCGCCAGCAGCCACCCTTTGACGGGGAACACTGAAGCTTTCTTT. V is TRBV4-1 and J is TRBJ1-1; no firm D call. The V and J ends lost 3 bases and 1 base respectively, with 12 bases between them. Germline lookup yields CDR1 MGHRA and CDR2 YSYEKL. CDR3 length equals 15 residues.

V and J are TRBV4-1 and TRBJ1-4; D is uncertain. V was trimmed by 6 bases and J by 9 bases, leaving 20 bases between them. The CDR3 is 15 residues long. Germline V gene lookup returns CDR1 MGHRA and CDR2 YSYEKL. As DNA, the CDR3 is TGCGCCAGCAGGGCGGTGTTCGGCAATGAGAAAAAACTGTTTTTT. Translation: CASRAVFGNEKKLFF.

Ten or more counts support this clonotype. Compared with germline, one end of the junction differs, possibly owing to a read error. The J gene is TRBJ1-1, the V gene TRBV5-1, with no clear D. The CDR3 contains 13 residues. Germline assignment: CDR1 SGHRS and CDR2 YFSETQ. The CDR3 is CASSLQGNTEAFF. CDR3 DNA sequence: TGTGCCAGCAGCTTGCAAGGGAACACTGAAGCTTTCTTT.

This clonotype was recorded many times. The rearrangement links TRBV5-1 to TRBJ2-3; D unclear. V lost 2 bases, J lost 0 bases, and 4 bases lay in between. Per the germline V gene, CDR1 is SGHRS and CDR2 is YFSETQ. The CDR3 runs to 13 residues. The CDR3 here is CASSFESTDTQYF. CDR3 nucleotide sequence: TGCGCCAGCAGCTTCGAGAGCACAGATACGCAGTATTTT.

This clonotype was detected many times. CDR3 coding DNA: TGTGCCAGCAGTTCAAAGGGAATGTACTTCGGGCAGTACTTC. This gives the protein CASSSKGMYFGQYF. The chain is built from TRBV7-9 and TRBJ2-7, with D uncertain. The V and J ends lost 6 bases and 9 bases respectively, with 21 bases between them. From germline, CDR1 is SEHNR and CDR2 FQNEAQ (reference sequence). The CDR3 covers 14 residues.

This clonotype was detected only a few times. The rearrangement links TRBV4-1 to TRBJ2-2, with D perhaps being TRBD1 or TRBD2 (6 bases each). Looked up from germline, CDR1 is MGHRA and CDR2 is YSYEKL. Trimming took off 3 bases at V and 4 bases at J, with 12 bases between the two ends. The CDR3 runs to 15 residues. The CDR3 region is CASSHPTGATGELFF. CDR3 bases: TGCGCCAGCAGCCATCCTACGGGGGCCACCGGGGAGCTGTTTTTT.

This rearrangement joins TRBV7-6 to TRBJ2-4, with a possible D match to TRBD2 (6 bases). Germline CDR1 and CDR2: SGHVS and FNYEAQ. The CDR3 has 14 amino acids. Deletions cut 6 bases from V and 6 bases from J, with 15 bases between. CDR3 bases: TGTGCCAGCAGTTCTGGGACTGGCTTAAACATTCAGTACTTC. It translates to CASSSGTGLNIQYF.

This clonotype has a handful of counts. The chain combines TRBV5-1 with TRBJ2-7; TRBD2 aligns across 13 bases. The junction had 5 bases not matched to a gene; V was cut back by 4 bases and J by 4 bases. Germline V gene data show CDR1 as SGHRS and CDR2 as YFSETQ. CDR3 length: 15 residues. For the CDR3, the DNA is TGCGCCAGCAGCGTGGGACTAGCGGGAATTTACGAGCAGTACTTC. Amino acids: CASSVGLAGIYEQYF.

The chain joins TRBV5-1 to TRBJ2-7; unclear D gene. Trimming left V 3 bases short and J 2 bases short, with 12 bases between. This CDR3 is built from 14 residues. CDR1 is SGHRS, CDR2 YFSETQ, per germline. CDR3 DNA: TGCGCCAGCAGCTCCCTGGGTCGGGCCTACGAGCAGTACTTC. Its protein is CASSSLGRAYEQYF. The variable domain in full, with the rest retrieved from reference TRBV5-1 and TRBJ2-7, is KAGVTQTPRYLIKTRGQQVTLSCSPISGHRSVSWYQQTPGQGLQFLFEYFSETQRNKGNFPGRFSGRQFSNSRSEMNVSTLELGDSALYLCASSSLGRAYEQYFGPGTRLTVT.

This clonotype has only a few counts. The CDR3 sequence is CSAKILAGPNTGELFF. The CDR3 DNA sequence: TGCAGTGCTAAGATACTAGCGGGGCCGAACACCGGGGAGCTGTTTTTT. The V call is TRBV20-1, the J call TRBJ2-2, with TRBD2 matching 10 bases. CDR1 and CDR2 (germline): DFQATT, SNEGSKA (reference sequence). The CDR3 runs 16 residues. V shed 4 bases, J shed 0 bases, and the junction held 5 bases outside the gene matches.

This clonotype was detected a few times. The rearrangement links TRBV6-1 to TRBJ1-5; possible D gene TRBD1, 6 bases. With 6 bases removed from V and 0 bases from J, the gap between germline ends came to 18 bases. Germline V gives CDR1 MNHNS, CDR2 SASEGT. The CDR3 runs 17 residues. CDR3 region: CASSPRSRGFSNQPQHF. CDR3 sequence (DNA): TGTGCCAGCAGCCCCAGATCCAGGGGATTTAGCAATCAGCCCCAGCATTTT.

This chain uses TRBV7-6 with TRBJ2-3, with TRBD2 as a possible D gene (6 bases). CDR1 is SGHVS and CDR2 is FNYEAQ in the germline V gene. This CDR3 is built from 15 residues. Between the trimmed V and J ends, which lost 8 bases and 3 bases, there was a span of 18 bases. CDR3 amino acids: CASGSGPGGTDTQYF. The CDR3 coding sequence is TGTGCCAGCGGGTCGGGCCCTGGGGGGACAGATACGCAGTATTTT.

This clonotype was detected a few times. The J gene is TRBJ2-5, the V gene TRBV12-3 or TRBV12-4; TRBD2 aligns across 7 bases. The J segment lost 1 base and the V segment lost 6 bases, leaving 8 bases of the junction unmatched. The CDR3 has 15 residues. The CDR3 loop is CASRQQLAIQETQYF. DNA for the CDR3: TGTGCCAGCAGACAACAACTAGCGATCCAAGAGACCCAGTACTTC.

V is TRBV7-3 and J is TRBJ2-1, with D possibly TRBD2 on 5 matching bases. The CDR3 is 13 residues long. Germline CDR1 SGHTA, CDR2 FQGTGA. Trimming took off 1 base at V and 13 bases at J, with 14 bases between the two ends. The CDR3, as DNA: TGTGCCAGCAGCTTAAATTCGCGGGCCGCCCAGTTCTTC. The encoded protein is CASSLNSRAAQFF.